The next 16 T cell receptor beta chains were all read from a single sample in a study of cytomegalovirus exposure and HLA in healthy donors. 13 Jbeta primers and 60 Vbeta primers were used for the PCR. The assay was immunoSEQ multiplex PCR, and TCRdb's table has in-frame clones only and misses some. The repertoire includes roughly 120,000 clones, around 78% of them detected once, and roughly 2% sits in the top ten. Sequencing used PBMCs. These receptors originate from a man in his forties or fifties in good health and CMV-seronegative.

The genes are TRBV6-1 and TRBJ1-2; D might be TRBD1 (5 bases). V lost 10 bases and J 1 base, leaving 10 bases between the germline ends. The CDR3 length is 12 residues. Germline V gene data show CDR1 as MNHNS and CDR2 as SASEGT. For the CDR3, the DNA is TGTGCCACCGGTGACAGTAACTATGGCTACACCTTC. Translated: CATGDSNYGYTF.

The chain combines TRBV5-4 with TRBJ2-3; 13 positions match TRBD2. Unmatched junction bases numbered 5, after V lost 1 base and J lost 6 bases. Germline-derived CDR1 and CDR2 are SGHNT and YYREEE (reference sequence). The CDR3 contains 16 residues. The CDR3 DNA follows: TGTGCCAGCAGCTTGACTAGCGGGGGGGCTACCGATACGCAGTATTTT. It translates to CASSLTSGGATDTQYF.

The gene calls are TRBV5-4 and TRBJ2-2, with a weak D call TRBD2 (6 bases). The CDR3 covers 16 residues. Germline lookup yields CDR1 SGHNT and CDR2 YYREEE (reference sequence). V gave up 3 bases and J gave up 8 bases, with 20 bases separating them. The CDR3 nucleotides are TGTGCCAGCAGCTGGGGAGGTCCCGCAAATTCTGGGGAGCTGTTTTTT. Its translation: CASSWGGPANSGELFF.

The chain links TRBV4-2 to TRBJ2-2, with 8 bases lining up with TRBD2. CDR1 is LGHNA, CDR2 YNFKEQ, per germline. The CDR3 spans 17 residues. The ends lost 1 base at V and 1 base at J; junction bases unmatched: 5. The CDR3 nucleotides are TGTGCCAGCAGCCAAGGGGAGCTAGCGGGGAACACCGGGGAGCTGTTTTTT. Its protein is CASSQGELAGNTGELFF.

To note about this clone: The junction does not match germline at one end; this may be a read error. The sample holds other DNA sequences that translate to the same CDR3. The CDR3 coding sequence is TGTGCCAGCAGTCAAGATCGCACAGGGGGGCTGAATCAGCCCCAGCATTTT. Translation gives CASSQDRTGGLNQPQHF. The genes are TRBV14 and TRBJ1-5; 8 bases are shared with TRBD1. The CDR3 is made up of 17 amino acids. Germline lookup yields CDR1 SGHDN and CDR2 FVKESK.

In DNA form, the CDR3 reads TGTGCCAGCAGCGACTCTTTAGGGGGGGACACTGAAGCTTTCTTT. It is translated as CASSDSLGGDTEAFF. V is TRBV25-1 and J is TRBJ1-1; D is perhaps TRBD1 (6 bases). Trimming cost V 6 bases and J 3 bases, with 17 bases left between them. This CDR3 region has 15 residues. Germline CDR1 MGHDK, CDR2 SYGVNS.

The chain combines TRBV6-5 with TRBJ1-2, with D tentatively TRBD1 (6 bases). Deletions cut 5 bases from V and 8 bases from J, with 18 bases between. There are 14 residues in the CDR3. Per germline, CDR1 MNHEY and CDR2 SVGAGI. The CDR3 reads CASSEGGGVSGYTF. The CDR3 DNA follows: TGTGCCAGCAGTGAAGGAGGGGGGGTATCGGGCTACACCTTC.

The sample holds a few counts of this clone. The gene calls are TRBV5-1 and TRBJ2-5; D perhaps matches TRBD1 (6 bases). Germline CDR1 and CDR2: SGHRS and YFSETQ. Trimming removed 0 bases at V and 6 bases at J, with 30 bases between. This CDR3 spans 20 amino acids. CDR3 coding DNA: TGCGCCAGCAGCTTGGGACAGACAGGTGGAACTGGGGTTAGATTTAAGACCCAGTACTTC. Residues: CASSLGQTGGTGVRFKTQYF.

This clone was counted between two and nine times. The genes are TRBV7-9 and TRBJ1-5; a weak D match, TRBD1 (5 bases). Germline V lookup: CDR1 SEHNR, CDR2 FQNEAQ (reference sequence). This CDR3 has 13 amino acids. V was shortened by 5 bases and J by 5 bases, with 10 bases between the two germline ends. CDR3 protein: CASSVGPDQPQHF. CDR3 coding DNA: TGTGCCAGCAGCGTGGGGCCGGATCAGCCCCAGCATTTT.

The DNA of the CDR3 is TGTGCCAGCAGATACAGGGGAGGCTATGGCTACACCTTC. Translated: CASRYRGGYGYTF. The chain joins TRBV27 to TRBJ1-2; 7 positions match TRBD1. CDR3 size: 13 residues. The junction had 5 bases not matched to a gene; V was cut back by 6 bases and J by 4 bases. Germline assignment: CDR1 MNHEY and CDR2 SMNVEV (reference sequence).

The V and J genes are TRBV6-5 and TRBJ1-1, with 7 nucleotides matching TRBD1. Germline assignment: CDR1 MNHEY and CDR2 SVGAGI. The CDR3 runs to 13 residues. V lost 8 bases, J lost 4 bases, and 7 bases stayed unmatched. CDR3 sequence reads: CASGRQGGTEAFF. In nucleotides, the CDR3 is TGTGCCAGCGGTCGACAGGGCGGCACTGAAGCTTTCTTT.

This chain uses TRBV4-2 with TRBJ1-6, with D unresolved. Germline lookup yields CDR1 LGHNA and CDR2 YNFKEQ. Trimming removed 0 bases from V and 9 bases from J, with 12 bases in between. The CDR3 totals 15 residues. CDR3: CASSQDRSNGSPLHF. Written as DNA, the CDR3 is TGTGCCAGCAGCCAAGATCGTTCTAACGGTTCACCCCTCCACTTT.

The CDR3 DNA follows: TGTGCCACCAGCAGAGATCGGTCAGGGGTTGGAAACACCATATATTTT. It codes for CATSRDRSGVGNTIYF. This chain connects TRBV15 to TRBJ1-3; perhaps TRBD1 as D (6 bases). Trimming took off 0 bases at V and 3 bases at J, with 12 bases between the two ends. The CDR3 extends over 16 amino acids. In germline, CDR1 is LNHNV, CDR2 YYDKDF (reference sequence).

This sequence joins TRBV9 and TRBJ1-6; D is uncertain. This CDR3 contains 10 residues. Per germline, CDR1 SGDLS and CDR2 YYNGEE. Trimming took off 6 bases at V and 13 bases at J, with 8 bases between the two ends. CDR3 DNA: TGTGCCAGCACGACTAACCCCCTCCACTTT. This translates into CASTTNPLHF. Full variable domain (missing parts from reference TRBV9 and TRBJ1-6): DSGVTQTPKHLITATGQRVTLRCSPRSGDLSVYWYQQSLDQGLQFLIQYYNGEERAKGNILERFSAQQFPDLHSELNLSSLELGDSALYFCASTTNPLHFGNGTRLTVT.

This clone was seen a handful of times. The chain couples TRBV9 to TRBJ2-7; TRBD2 might be the D (6 bases). Trimming cost V 3 bases and J 5 bases, with 15 bases left between them. Per the germline V gene, CDR1 is SGDLS and CDR2 is YYNGEE. The CDR3 totals 14 residues. CDR3: CASSEGLLSHEQYF. For the CDR3, the DNA is TGTGCCAGCAGCGAGGGACTTTTATCCCACGAGCAGTACTTC. The entire variable domain, with the rest obtained from reference TRBV9 and TRBJ2-7, is as follows: DSGVTQTPKHLITATGQRVTLRCSPRSGDLSVYWYQQSLDQGLQFLIQYYNGEERAKGNILERFSAQQFPDLHSELNLSSLELGDSALYFCASSEGLLSHEQYFGPGTRLTVT.

This clone occurred once. The V gene is TRBV28, the J gene TRBJ2-1; TRBD2 might be the D (6 bases). Trimming left V 6 bases short and J 2 bases short, with 20 bases between. CDR3 length: 17 amino acids. The germline CDR1 and CDR2 sequences are MDHEN and SYDVKM. CDR3 sequence (DNA): TGTGCCAGCAGCTCTCTAGTGGGGACTCAAACCTACAATGAGCAGTTCTTC. Its translation is CASSSLVGTQTYNEQFF.